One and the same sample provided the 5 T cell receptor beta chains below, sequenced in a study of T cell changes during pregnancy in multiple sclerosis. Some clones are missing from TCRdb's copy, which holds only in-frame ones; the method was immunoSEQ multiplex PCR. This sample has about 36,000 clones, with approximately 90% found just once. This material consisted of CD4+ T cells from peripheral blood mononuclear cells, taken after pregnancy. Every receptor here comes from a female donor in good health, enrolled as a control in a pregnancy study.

The CDR3 region has the DNA TGTGCCAGCAGCCTTATCACAGGGGTGAACTATGGCTACACCTTC. It is translated as CASSLITGVNYGYTF. The V and J genes are TRBV5-6 and TRBJ1-2, with 7 nucleotides matching TRBD1. Trimming cost V 4 bases and J 2 bases; bases outside gene matches: 8. The length of the CDR3 is 15 residues. The V gene's germline CDR1 is SGHDT and CDR2 YYEEEE.

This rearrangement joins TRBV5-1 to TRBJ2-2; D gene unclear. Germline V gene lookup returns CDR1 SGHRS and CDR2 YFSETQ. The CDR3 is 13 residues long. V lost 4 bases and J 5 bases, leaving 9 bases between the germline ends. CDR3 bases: TGCGCCAGCAGCATTAGTACGACCGGGGAGCTGTTTTTT. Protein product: CASSISTTGELFF.

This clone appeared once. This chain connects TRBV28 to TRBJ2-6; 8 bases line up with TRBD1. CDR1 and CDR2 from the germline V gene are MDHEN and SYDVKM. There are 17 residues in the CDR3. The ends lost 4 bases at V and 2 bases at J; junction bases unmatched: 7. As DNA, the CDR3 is TGTGCCAGCAGTTCCGTGGGCAGGGGGCCTGGGGCCAACGTCCTGACTTTC. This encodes CASSSVGRGPGANVLTF.

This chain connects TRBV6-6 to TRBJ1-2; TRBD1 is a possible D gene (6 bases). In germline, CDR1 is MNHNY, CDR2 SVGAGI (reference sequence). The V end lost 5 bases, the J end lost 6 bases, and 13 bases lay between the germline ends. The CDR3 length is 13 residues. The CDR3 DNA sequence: TGTGCCAGCAGTATCACAGGGAGTGATGGCTACACCTTC. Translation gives CASSITGSDGYTF.

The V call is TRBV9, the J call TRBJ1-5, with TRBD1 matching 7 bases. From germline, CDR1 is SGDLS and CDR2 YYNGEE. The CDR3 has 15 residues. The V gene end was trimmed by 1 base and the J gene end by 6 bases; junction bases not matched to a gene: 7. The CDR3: CASSVSGTEIQPQHF. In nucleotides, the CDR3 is TGTGCCAGCAGCGTAAGTGGGACAGAGATTCAGCCCCAGCATTTT.